This TCR beta chain was retrieved from a study of blood T cell repertoires in COVID-19. Study-wide background: Donors in the United States, Italy and Spain gave samples during acute or convalescent COVID-19. The cDNA or gDNA used as material had been derived from T cells, B-cell-depleted T cells, or PBMCs.

The V gene's germline CDR1 is SGHAT and CDR2 FQNNGV. Deletions cut 5 bases from V and 4 bases from J, with 16 bases between. This CDR3 has 15 residues. Data came from immunoSEQ multiplex PCR; TCRdb stores just in-frame clones and leaves some out. The repertoire holds some 110,000 clones, with about nine tenths as singletons. The sample was peripheral blood. The clonotype originates from a human donor in a cohort sampled during active COVID-19. This sequence joins TRBV11-2 and TRBJ2-3, with a tentative D call TRBD2 (6 bases). CDR3 residues: CASSGVGGGSDTQYF. The CDR3 DNA reads as TGTGCCAGCAGCGGAGTCGGGGGTGGGTCAGATACGCAGTATTTT.